The next 18 T cell receptor beta chains were all read from a single sample in a study of cytomegalovirus exposure and HLA in healthy donors. The PCR used 60 Vbeta and 13 Jbeta primers. Repertoires were generated with immunoSEQ multiplex PCR, while TCRdb's copy carries only in-frame clones and drops some. The ten most abundant clones cover roughly 2% of a sample with about 150,000 clones. The sample taken for sequencing was PBMCs. The receptor source for this set is a man aged 30-40 years in good health and CMV-seronegative.

This chain connects TRBV6-5 to TRBJ2-3; 7 nucleotides agree with TRBD2. From germline, CDR1 is MNHEY and CDR2 SVGAGI. This CDR3 has 16 amino acids. V was pared by 2 bases and J by 5 bases, with 10 bases of the junction left unmatched. In DNA, the CDR3 is TGTGCCAGCAGTTACCCGTCGGGGGAGGGAAAAGATACGCAGTATTTT. Translation gives CASSYPSGEGKDTQYF.

V gene TRBV30 combines with J gene TRBJ1-2, with unresolved D. Trimming cost V 4 bases and J 6 bases, with 18 bases left between them. The CDR3 length is 14 residues. CDR1 is GTSNPN and CDR2 is SVGIG in the germline V gene (reference sequence). CDR3 in amino acids: CAWIGLGSIDGYTF. The CDR3 DNA is TGTGCCTGGATCGGACTAGGCAGTATAGATGGCTACACCTTC.

V gene TRBV19 combines with J gene TRBJ2-7, with 9 bases that match TRBD2. Germline CDR1 reads LNHDA; CDR2 reads SQIVND (reference sequence). The ends lost 4 bases at V and 5 bases at J; junction bases unmatched: 9. The CDR3 is 15 residues long. The CDR3 DNA follows: TGTGCCAGTAGTAATAGCGGGAGTTGGGCGGACGAGCAGTACTTC. Translated, it gives CASSNSGSWADEQYF.

The chain has TRBV6-5 and TRBJ1-2; D might be TRBD1 (6 bases). CDR3 size: 15 residues. Trimming removed 0 bases from V and 5 bases from J, with 13 bases in between. The V gene's germline CDR1 is MNHEY and CDR2 SVGAGI. The CDR3 nucleotides read TGTGCCAGCAGTTACTCGCAAGACAGGCTATATGGCTACACCTTC. It is translated as CASSYSQDRLYGYTF.

The chain couples TRBV28 to TRBJ2-7; a possible D gene is TRBD1 (7 bases). Germline assignment: CDR1 MDHEN and CDR2 SYDVKM. This CDR3 has 14 amino acids. V lost 7 bases and J 4 bases, leaving 17 bases between the germline ends. CDR3 nucleotide sequence: TGTGCCAGCATGGCGGGGCCAGGGGGGTACGAGCAGTACTTC. Translation: CASMAGPGGYEQYF.

The chain is built from TRBV2 and TRBJ2-1; the match to TRBD1 covers 12 bases. CDR1 SNHLY and CDR2 FYNNEI come from the germline V gene. The CDR3 loop spans 17 amino acids. V dropped 4 bases and J dropped 7; count of bases not matched to a gene: 11. CDR3 amino acids: CASSGGSWDRGHNEQFF. CDR3 coding DNA: TGTGCCAGCAGTGGAGGGTCTTGGGACAGGGGGCATAATGAGCAGTTCTTC.

This chain uses TRBV10-3 with TRBJ2-1, with 9 bases identical to TRBD2. The CDR3 is made up of 14 amino acids. V shed 10 bases, J shed 6 bases, and the junction held 10 bases outside the gene matches. The germline V gene has CDR1 ENHRY and CDR2 SYGVKD. The CDR3 here is CATVAGTSSNEQFF. The CDR3 DNA follows: TGTGCCACCGTAGCCGGGACTAGCTCCAATGAGCAGTTCTTC.

The chain carries TRBV27 and TRBJ2-5; 7 nucleotides match TRBD1. The CDR3 is 16 amino acids. Germline CDR1 reads MNHEY; CDR2 reads SMNVEV (reference sequence). Trimming at V came to 5 bases and at J to 2 bases, leaving 11 bases not matched to a gene. The CDR3 nucleotides are TGTGCCAGCAGTAACAGGGGCCGCTGGGGACAAGAGACCCAGTACTTC. Translating gives CASSNRGRWGQETQYF.

This sequence joins TRBV6-1 and TRBJ1-1, with a weak D call TRBD1 (6 bases). Germline V gene sequence: CDR1 MNHNS, CDR2 SASEGT. CDR3 length: 10 residues. The CDR3 loop is CGTANTEAFF. CDR3 nucleotide sequence: TGTGGGACAGCGAACACTGAAGCTTTCTTT.

This chain uses TRBV7-2 with TRBJ2-7; D is perhaps TRBD2 (6 bases). V shed 2 bases and J shed 2 bases, with 10 bases lying between them. CDR3 size: 14 residues. Germline V gene data show CDR1 as SGHTA and CDR2 as FQGNSA. CDR3 in DNA: TGTGCCAGCAGCTTACGACTAGAGACCTACGAGCAGTACTTC. It specifies CASSLRLETYEQYF.

This sequence joins TRBV18 and TRBJ1-1; 9 positions match TRBD1. Germline V lookup: CDR1 KGHSH, CDR2 LQKENI. The length of the CDR3 is 15 residues. V was pared by 1 base and J by 5 bases, with 5 bases of the junction left unmatched. This CDR3 reads CASSPLDRGWTEAFF. Here the CDR3 DNA reads TGTGCCAGCTCACCACTGGACAGGGGTTGGACTGAAGCTTTCTTT.

The chain couples TRBV4-1 to TRBJ2-1; TRBD2 is a possible D gene (5 bases). V lost 1 base and J 0 bases, leaving 13 bases between the germline ends. CDR3 length equals 17 residues. Germline CDR1 reads MGHRA; CDR2 reads YSYEKL. The CDR3 region has the DNA TGCGCCAGCAGCCAAGTGGGCTCGCGGGCCTCCTACAATGAGCAGTTCTTC. It yields the protein CASSQVGSRASYNEQFF.

This sequence joins TRBV30 and TRBJ2-3; D possibly corresponds to TRBD2 (7 bases). Trimming cost V 7 bases and J 6 bases, with 14 bases left between them. Germline V gene sequence: CDR1 GTSNPN, CDR2 SVGIG (reference sequence). The length of the CDR3 is 12 residues. The CDR3 DNA is TGTGCCTCCGAGGGGGGAGGGGATACGCAGTATTTT. It codes for CASEGGGDTQYF.

The chain joins TRBV5-6 to TRBJ1-6, with D unresolved. Germline V lookup: CDR1 SGHDT, CDR2 YYEEEE. The CDR3 loop spans 15 amino acids. V lost 0 bases to trimming and J lost 5 bases, with 9 bases between them. The CDR3 loop reads CASSLVTVHNSPLHF. The CDR3 region has the DNA TGTGCCAGCAGCTTGGTCACTGTTCATAATTCACCCCTCCACTTT.

CDR3 sequence (DNA): TGTGCCAGCGGAAAAGAGGGGGCCACTGAAGCTTTCTTT. Its translation is CASGKEGATEAFF. The rearrangement links TRBV6-5 to TRBJ1-1; TRBD1 matches at 7 bases. Germline-derived CDR1 and CDR2 are MNHEY and SVGAGI. The CDR3 is made up of 13 amino acids. After removal of 8 bases from V and 4 bases from J, the junction contained 7 bases not matched to a gene.

The chain has TRBV5-6 and TRBJ1-2; D remains unclear. Germline-derived CDR1 and CDR2 are SGHDT and YYEEEE. The CDR3 has 15 amino acids. Trimming took off 0 bases at V and 3 bases at J, with 12 bases between the two ends. The CDR3 DNA sequence: TGTGCCAGCAGCTTGGGGCAGGTAATGGACTATGGCTACACCTTC. Its translation is CASSLGQVMDYGYTF.

The chain combines TRBV4-3 with TRBJ2-5; 7 nucleotides agree with TRBD1. V lost 0 bases, J lost 5 bases, and 3 bases stayed unmatched. There are 14 residues in the CDR3. In germline, CDR1 is LGHNA, CDR2 YSLEER. The CDR3 spells CASSQDPGGETQYF. The CDR3 DNA is TGCGCCAGCAGCCAAGATCCAGGGGGTGAGACCCAGTACTTC.

The V call is TRBV25-1, the J call TRBJ2-7; a possible D gene is TRBD2 (6 bases). Trimming pared 9 bases from V and 3 bases from J, leaving 15 bases between. The germline gives CDR1 MGHDK, CDR2 SYGVNS. This CDR3 is built from 13 residues. CDR3 sequence (DNA): TGTGCCAGATCAGGAGGGCCCTACTACGAGCAGTACTTC. Amino acid sequence: CARSGGPYYEQYF.